The 9 T cell receptor beta chains presented below share a single source sample, sequenced in a study of cytomegalovirus exposure and HLA in healthy donors. The PCR employed 60 Vbeta primers together with 13 Jbeta primers. The table came from immunoSEQ multiplex PCR; TCRdb's copy has only in-frame clones and leaves some out. The data show approximately 140,000 clones, around 73% seen once. The material sequenced was PBMCs. These receptors all stem from a woman younger than 35 in good health and CMV-seronegative.

CDR3 coding DNA: TGTGCTAGTGCCGAAGGGACAGGATATGGCTACACCTTC. Translated, it gives CASAEGTGYGYTF. V is TRBV12-5 and J is TRBJ1-2, with 8 bases fitting TRBD1. V gave up 7 bases and J gave up 5 bases; unmatched junction bases: 6. The V gene's germline CDR1 is LGHNT and CDR2 FRNRAP. This CDR3 has 13 amino acids.

This rearrangement joins TRBV6-6 to TRBJ1-2; 9 nucleotides agree with TRBD1. V was clipped by 3 bases and J by 7 bases; unmatched bases: 9. Germline CDR1 reads MNHNY; CDR2 reads SVGAGI (reference sequence). The CDR3 spans 15 residues. The CDR3, as DNA: TGTGCCAGCAGTTATCAAGACAGGGGGTTTGGTGGCTACACCTTC. This sequence encodes CASSYQDRGFGGYTF.

In this sample, this clone turned up once. For the CDR3, the DNA is TGTGCCAGCAGCCCGGGGACTGGATACAATGAGCAGTTCTTC. This encodes CASSPGTGYNEQFF. The chain is built from TRBV9 and TRBJ2-1, with D possibly being TRBD2 (6 bases). In germline, CDR1 is SGDLS, CDR2 YYNGEE. Trimming took off 4 bases at V and 4 bases at J, with 12 bases between the two ends. The CDR3 contains 14 residues.

This clone was counted between two and nine times. This chain joins TRBV28 and TRBJ1-4; no clear D. Germline CDR1 is MDHEN and CDR2 is SYDVKM. The CDR3 is made up of 15 amino acids. Trimming stripped 2 bases from V and 4 bases from J, with 11 bases between. The DNA for the CDR3 is TGTGCCAGCAGTTTAGGTGTCCTAGGTAATGAAAAACTGTTTTTT. Its translation is CASSLGVLGNEKLFF.

This rearrangement joins TRBV10-3 to TRBJ1-5; possibly TRBD1 for D (5 bases). The ends were cut back, 4 bases at V and 7 bases at J, with 14 bases in the middle. Germline loops: CDR1 ENHRY, CDR2 SYGVKD. The CDR3 consists of 14 residues. CDR3 in amino acids: CAISGQGARQPQHF. The CDR3 DNA reads TGTGCCATCAGTGGGCAGGGTGCGAGACAGCCCCAGCATTTT.

The chain joins TRBV21-1 to TRBJ2-7; the table's D call, TRBD1, was not checked against the DNA. TRBV21-1 is deemed a pseudogene. The CDR3 length is 12 residues. The CDR3 loop is CASSDRDDEQYV. The CDR3 DNA sequence: TGTGCCAGCAGCGACAGGGACGACGAGCAGTACGTC.

The chain employs TRBV7-3 and TRBJ2-1; 9 nucleotides agree with TRBD1. With V trimmed by 5 bases and J by 5 bases, 10 bases remained unmatched. Germline V gene data show CDR1 as SGHTA and CDR2 as FQGTGA. The CDR3 has 16 amino acids. CDR3 loop: CASSPTWDRDHNEQFF. DNA for the CDR3: TGTGCCAGCAGCCCAACCTGGGACAGGGACCACAATGAGCAGTTCTTC.

V usage is TRBV7-3 and J usage is TRBJ1-6; no clear D. The germline V and J ends were trimmed by 1 base and 5 bases, with 9 bases remaining between them. Germline CDR1 SGHTA, CDR2 FQGTGA. The CDR3 covers 15 residues. The CDR3 here is CASSLSRSNNSPLHF. The CDR3 DNA follows: TGTGCCAGCAGCTTAAGCCGGTCGAATAATTCACCCCTCCACTTT.

This chain uses TRBV5-1 with TRBJ2-5; the D is unclear. Trimming took off 0 bases at V and 4 bases at J, with 13 bases between the two ends. The CDR3 totals 15 residues. Germline V lookup: CDR1 SGHRS, CDR2 YFSETQ. In DNA form, the CDR3 reads TGCGCCAGCAGCTTGGTTGGTAGCCGAGCAGAGACCCAGTACTTC. Translating gives CASSLVGSRAETQYF.